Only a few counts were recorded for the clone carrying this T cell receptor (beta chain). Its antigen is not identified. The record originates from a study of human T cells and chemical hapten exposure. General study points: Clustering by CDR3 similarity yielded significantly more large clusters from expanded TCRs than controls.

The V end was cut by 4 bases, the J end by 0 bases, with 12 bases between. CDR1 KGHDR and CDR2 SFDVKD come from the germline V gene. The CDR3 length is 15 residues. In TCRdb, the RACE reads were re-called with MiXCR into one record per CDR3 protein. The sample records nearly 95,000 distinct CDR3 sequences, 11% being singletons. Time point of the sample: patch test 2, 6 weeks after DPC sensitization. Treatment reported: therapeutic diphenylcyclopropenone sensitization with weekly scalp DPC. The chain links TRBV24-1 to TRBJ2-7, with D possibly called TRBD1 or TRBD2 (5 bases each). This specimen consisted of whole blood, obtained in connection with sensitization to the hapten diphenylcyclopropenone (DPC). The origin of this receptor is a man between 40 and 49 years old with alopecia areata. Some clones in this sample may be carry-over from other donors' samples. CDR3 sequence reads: CATSDSGRLSYEQYF. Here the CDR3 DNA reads TGTGCCACCAGTGACTCGGGACGTCTCTCCTACGAGCAGTACTTC.